Given below is one T cell receptor (beta chain) in context. The CDR3 spans 15 residues. CDR1 and CDR2 from the germline V gene are WNHNN and SYGVQD (reference sequence). With 2 bases removed from V and 1 base from J, the gap between germline ends came to 9 bases. Assay used: immunoSEQ multiplex PCR; TCRdb lists only in-frame clones, some missing. In the table there are approximately 23,000 clones, roughly 88% of which are singletons. The data derive from a study of OX40 agonist ivuxolimab in advanced cancers. At the level of the study: Males comprised approximately 84% of the group, whose mean age was approximately 60 years (range roughly 20 to 85). Under the entry rules, prior anti-PD-1, anti-PD-L1 or anti-CTLA-4 therapy was allowed, and roughly 41% had some.

This sequence joins TRBV10-1 and TRBJ2-1; D unclear. Here the sequenced sample was CD4+ or CD8+ T cells sorted from blood, taken in a trial of the OX40 agonist ivuxolimab. The source is an adult with an advanced solid tumor such as melanoma, head and neck, liver or kidney cancer. The CDR3 DNA is TGCGCCAGCAGTGAGGGGATAGTTTCCTACAATGAGCAGTTCTTC. Encoded protein: CASSEGIVSYNEQFF.